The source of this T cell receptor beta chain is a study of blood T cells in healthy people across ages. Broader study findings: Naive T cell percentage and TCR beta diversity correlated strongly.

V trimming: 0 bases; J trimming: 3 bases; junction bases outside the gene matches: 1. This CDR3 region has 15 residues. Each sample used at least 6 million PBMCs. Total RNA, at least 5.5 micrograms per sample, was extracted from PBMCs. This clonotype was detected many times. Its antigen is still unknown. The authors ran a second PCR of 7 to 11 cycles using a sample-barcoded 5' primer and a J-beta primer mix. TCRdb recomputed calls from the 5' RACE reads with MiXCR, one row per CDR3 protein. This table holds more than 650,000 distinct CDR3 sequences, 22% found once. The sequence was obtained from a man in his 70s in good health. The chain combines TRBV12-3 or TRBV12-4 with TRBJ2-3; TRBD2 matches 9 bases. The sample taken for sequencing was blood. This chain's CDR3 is CASSLASGGTDTQYF. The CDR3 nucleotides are TGTGCCAGCAGTTTAGCCAGCGGGGGGACAGATACGCAGTATTTT.